This T cell receptor (beta chain) was obtained from a study of T cell responses to AZD1222 COVID-19 vaccine (dated by TCRdb to about 2021). As for the study more broadly: Because spike-specific TCR depth and breadth did not differ between the two schedules, AZD1222 recipients who got a second dose at roughly 4 weeks were pooled with those who got a second dose at roughly 12 weeks. TCR sequencing covered roughly 230 trial participants: some 210 given two doses of AZD1222 and about 26 given two doses of MenACWY control vaccine. Enrollment into the trials was organized by age into subgroups of 18-55, 56-69 and 70-plus years, and those subgroups contained roughly 160, 29 and 62 TCR-sequenced participants, respectively. Paper-wide results and their limitations: In the small 56-69-year group, the increase in depth fell short of significance, most likely because of low power. Participants were mostly white British and included more females than males, and it was suggested by the authors that clonal diversity may have been underestimated. CD4 TCRs associated with the vaccine covered the entire spike protein, and the dominant responses were in regions 160-218 and 743-854. Conclusions about previously exposed vaccinees are limited because only a handful of AZD1222 recipients were SARS-CoV-2 seropositive at baseline. Spike-specific TCR breadth and depth rose significantly after two AZD1222 doses compared with day 0 and with MenACWY recipients. Because no day 14 peak-response samples were available, the repertoires could be characterized only after the peak T cell response. Epitopes outside the regions mutated in the B.1.351 and B.1.1.7 variants were reportedly recognized by nearly half of the unique spike-specific TCRs.

Reading the label with the study, this specimen's time point is: baseline before first vaccination. Samples from vaccinated people were obtained from the UK trials COV001 and COV002, which included a single-blind randomized controlled phase 2/3 trial of AZD1222 (ChAdOx1 nCoV-19) in healthy adults. Trial participant PBMC samples were collected at day 0 and day 28 after the second dose for TCRbeta chain sequencing. With respect to this clone: Its antigen has not been determined. Base qualities are not recorded, but no much larger clone differs from it by a single base.

The CDR3 runs 19 residues from the cysteine to the phenylalanine. Just the 57-base CDR3 DNA is kept, in frame starting at base 1. V is reduced by 0 bases and J by 3 bases, leaving a spacing of 24 bases between them. In the germline V gene, CDR1 corresponds to LGHNA and CDR2 to YSLEER. The CDR3 regions of human TCRbeta chains were analyzed by immunosequencing. Regarding the original processing steps: TCRs in the repertoires were compared against a reference library of SARS-CoV-2-specific TCRs that had been generated with the MIRA antigen-specificity platform. Breadth was defined as the fraction of unique TCRs that were SARS-CoV-2-associated. Depth was defined as the fraction of total T cells that were SARS-CoV-2-associated. Using the MIRA data, each spike-specific TCR was mapped to the spike region that the TCR reacts to and placed in a CD4 or CD8 class. Log10-transformed breadth and depth values were compared by one-way ANOVA with Sidak's multiple comparisons tests. TCRdb's version of the immuneACCESS table is confined to in-frame rearrangements and falls short of the full clone set. An unresolved V gene accounts for under half of the shortfall where checked; the remainder is of unknown origin. V, J and clone size are those of that table, while D and trimming were read from the DNA. For this sample the table gives 65,000 to 75,000 clones, of which roughly four fifths were detected only once. The ten largest account for around 5.4% of the sample.

This sample comprised peripheral blood, obtained on day 0 of AZD1222 vaccination. This TCR was sampled from an adult in good health. The sequence is built from TRBV4-3 and TRBJ2-7; the D match is possibly TRBD1 or TRBD2, with 6 bases aligned in each. The DNA is TGCGCCAGCAGCCAAGATTACTGGAGGGCAGACAGGTTCCTCTACGAGCAGTACTTC. Its coded protein is CASSQDYWRADRFLYEQYF.